A selection of T cell receptor beta chains follows, all from one sample in a study of Ad26.COV2.S vaccination and SARS-CoV-2 variants. Method: immunoSEQ multiplex PCR; TCRdb's copy keeps in-frame clones and lacks some. The repertoire holds hundreds of thousands of clones, about 80% seen once, with around 7.3% in the top ten. Specimen: peripheral blood, collected in a trial of Ad26.COV2.S vaccine versus placebo. These receptor sequences come from a person aged 18-65 years who received the Ad26.COV2.S COVID-19 vaccine or a placebo. The CDR3 runs from the conserved cysteine through the conserved F or W. A D gene is named only where the DNA matches it firmly. A row's size may be missing; if present it is once, few, many or a size class.

clone_size,v_call,j_call,d_call,cdr3_aa,cdr3_nt
.,TRBV6-6,TRBJ1-1,.,CASSYRPGRNTEAFF,TGTGCCAGCAGTTACCGCCCGGGACGGAACACTGAAGCTTTCTTT
.,TRBV7-2,TRBJ2-1,.,CASSKMGGRGRRNEQFF,TGTGCCAGCAGCAAAATGGGCGGCAGGGGGAGGCGGAATGAGCAGTTCTTC
medium-sized,TRBV7-2,TRBJ2-1,TRBD2,CASSLGTSGGYEQFF,TGTGCCAGCAGCCTGGGGACTAGCGGGGGCTATGAGCAGTTCTTC
.,TRBV6-5,TRBJ1-1,.,CASRLRKNTEAFF,TGTGCCAGCAGACTCAGGAAGAACACTGAAGCTTTCTTT
.,TRBV11-2,TRBJ2-1,.,CASSSLLGGGRHNEQFF,TGTGCCAGCAGCTCTCTGCTGGGAGGGGGCCGACACAATGAGCAGTTCTTC
.,TRBV18,TRBJ1-4,.,CASSPGGGEGKLFF,TGTGCCAGCTCACCTGGGGGAGGTGAAGGAAAACTGTTTTTT
.,TRBV6-6,TRBJ1-5,.,CASSSFPGDDQPQHF,TGTGCCAGCAGTTCTTTCCCAGGGGACGATCAGCCCCAGCATTTT
.,TRBV4-1,TRBJ1-2,.,CASSPGRTNYGYTF,TGCGCCAGCAGTCCGGGACGGACTAACTATGGCTACACCTTC
.,TRBV14,TRBJ2-7,.,CASSQSWGPYEQYF,TGTGCCAGCAGCCAATCTTGGGGGCCCTACGAGCAGTACTTC
few,TRBV6-5,TRBJ1-1,.,CASSYREDTEAFF,TGTGCCAGCAGTTACAGGGAGGACACTGAAGCTTTCTTT
.,TRBV7-2,TRBJ2-5,TRBD2,CASSEGRTSGGQETQYF,TGTGCCAGCAGCGAAGGACGGACTAGCGGGGGGCAAGAGACCCAGTACTTC
.,TRBV12-5,TRBJ2-1,TRBD2,CASGEPLAGVREQFF,TGTGCTAGTGGTGAACCGCTAGCGGGAGTACGAGAGCAGTTCTTC